This T cell receptor beta chain was recorded in a study of control samples from healthy donors and cancer patients. This clone was found a few times. Sequencing used immunoSEQ multiplex PCR; TCRdb keeps in-frame clones, though not all of them. Found here are under 450,000 clones, 80% to 95% of them singletons; the top ten hold 6% to 7%. The germline V gene has CDR1 SQVTM and CDR2 ANQGSEA. V was shortened by 2 bases and J by 7 bases, with 9 bases between the two germline ends. CDR3 length: 11 amino acids. This rearrangement joins TRBV29-1 to TRBJ2-7, with D possibly being TRBD2 (5 bases). Sequencing was carried out using PBMCs. The receptor's source is a man aged 40-49 years with head and neck cancer. CDR3 residues: CSVERGSEQYF. The CDR3 coding sequence is TGCAGCGTTGAACGCGGGTCAGAGCAGTACTTC.